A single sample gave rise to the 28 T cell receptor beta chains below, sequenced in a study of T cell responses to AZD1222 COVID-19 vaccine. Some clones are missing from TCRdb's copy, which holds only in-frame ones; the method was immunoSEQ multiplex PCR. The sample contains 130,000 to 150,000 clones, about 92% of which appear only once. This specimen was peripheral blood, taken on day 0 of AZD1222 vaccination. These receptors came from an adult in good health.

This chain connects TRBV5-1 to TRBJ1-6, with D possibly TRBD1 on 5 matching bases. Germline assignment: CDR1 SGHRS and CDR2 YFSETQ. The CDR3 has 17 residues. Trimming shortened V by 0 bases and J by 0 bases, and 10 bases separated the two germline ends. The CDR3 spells CASSLAGTSSYNSPLHF. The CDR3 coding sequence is TGCGCCAGCAGCTTGGCCGGGACGAGCTCCTATAATTCACCCCTCCACTTT. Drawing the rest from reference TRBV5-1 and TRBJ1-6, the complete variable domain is KAGVTQTPRYLIKTRGQQVTLSCSPISGHRSVSWYQQTPGQGLQFLFEYFSETQRNKGNFPGRFSGRQFSNSRSEMNVSTLELGDSALYLCASSLAGTSSYNSPLHFGNGTRLTVT.

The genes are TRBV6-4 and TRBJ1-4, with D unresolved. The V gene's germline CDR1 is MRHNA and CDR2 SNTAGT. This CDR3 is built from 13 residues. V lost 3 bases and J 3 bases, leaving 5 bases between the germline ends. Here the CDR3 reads CASSESPNEKLFF. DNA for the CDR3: TGTGCCAGCAGTGAGTCTCCTAATGAAAAACTGTTTTTT.

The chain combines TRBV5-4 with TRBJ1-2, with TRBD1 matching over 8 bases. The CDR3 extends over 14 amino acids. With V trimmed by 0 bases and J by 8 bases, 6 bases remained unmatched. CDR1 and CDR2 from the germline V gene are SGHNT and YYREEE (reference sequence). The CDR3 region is CASSLGQGTRGYTF. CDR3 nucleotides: TGTGCCAGCAGCTTGGGACAGGGGACGAGGGGCTACACCTTC. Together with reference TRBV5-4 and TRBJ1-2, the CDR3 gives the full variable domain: ETGVTQSPTHLIKTRGQQVTLRCSSQSGHNTVSWYQQALGQGPQFIFQYYREEENGRGNFPPRFSGLQFPNYSSELNVNALELDDSALYLCASSLGQGTRGYTFGSGTRLTVV.

Here the CDR3 reads CASKPSQGDTEFF. The CDR3 DNA is TGTGCCAGCAAACCCAGTCAGGGGGACACGGAGTTCTTC. The chain carries TRBV7-9 and TRBJ2-1, with 7 bases fitting TRBD1. The CDR3 has 13 residues. Germline assignment: CDR1 SEHNR and CDR2 FQNEAQ (reference sequence). The junction had 14 bases not matched to a gene; V was cut back by 7 bases and J by 14 bases.

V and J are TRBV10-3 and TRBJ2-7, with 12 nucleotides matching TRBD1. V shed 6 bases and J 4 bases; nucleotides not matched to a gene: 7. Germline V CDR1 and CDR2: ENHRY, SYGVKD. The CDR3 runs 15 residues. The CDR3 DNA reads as TGTGCCATCAGCAATTCGGGACAGGGGGCATACGAGCAGTACTTC. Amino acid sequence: CAISNSGQGAYEQYF.

CDR3 bases: TGTGCCAGCAGCCTCACTTCGACTAGCGGGGGAAACAATGAGCAGTTCTTC. Protein sequence: CASSLTSTSGGNNEQFF. The gene calls are TRBV3-1 (or the pseudogene TRBV3-2) and TRBJ2-1; TRBD2 agrees at 12 bases. Germline V CDR1 and CDR2: LGHDT, YNNKEL (reference sequence). This CDR3 contains 17 residues. V was pared by 4 bases and J by 5 bases, with 9 bases of the junction left unmatched.

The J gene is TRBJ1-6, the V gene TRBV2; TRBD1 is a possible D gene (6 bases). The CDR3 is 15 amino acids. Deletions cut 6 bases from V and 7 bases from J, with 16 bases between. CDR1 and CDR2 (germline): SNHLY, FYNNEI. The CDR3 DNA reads TGTGCCAGCAGCGAGAGGGACATTTCGAATTCACCCCTCCACTTT. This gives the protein CASSERDISNSPLHF.

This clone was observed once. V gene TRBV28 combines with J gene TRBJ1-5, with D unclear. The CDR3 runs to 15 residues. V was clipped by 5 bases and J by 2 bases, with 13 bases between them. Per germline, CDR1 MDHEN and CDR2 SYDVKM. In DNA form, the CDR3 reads TGTGCCAGCAGTACCCGGAGATCAGGCAATCAGCCCCAGCATTTT. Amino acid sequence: CASSTRRSGNQPQHF.

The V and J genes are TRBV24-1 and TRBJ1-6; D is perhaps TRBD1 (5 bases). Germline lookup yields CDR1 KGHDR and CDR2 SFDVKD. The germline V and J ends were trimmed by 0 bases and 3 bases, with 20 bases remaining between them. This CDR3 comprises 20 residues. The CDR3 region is CATSDLSEGCGEVYNSPLHF. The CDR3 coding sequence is TGTGCCACCAGTGATTTGAGCGAGGGGTGCGGGGAGGTCTATAATTCACCCCTCCACTTT.

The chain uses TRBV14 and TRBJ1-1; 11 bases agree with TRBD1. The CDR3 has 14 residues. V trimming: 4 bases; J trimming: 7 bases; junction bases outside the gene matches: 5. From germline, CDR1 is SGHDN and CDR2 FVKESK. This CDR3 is CASSPWTGGIEAFF. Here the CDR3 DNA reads TGTGCCAGCAGCCCCTGGACAGGGGGCATTGAAGCTTTCTTT.

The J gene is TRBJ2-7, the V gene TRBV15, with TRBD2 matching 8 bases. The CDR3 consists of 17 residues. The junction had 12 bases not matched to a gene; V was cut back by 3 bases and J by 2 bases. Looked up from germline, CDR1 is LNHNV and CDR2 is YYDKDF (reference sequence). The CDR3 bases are TGTGCCACCAGCAGTCGGGGGGGGTGGATATCTCCCTACGAGCAGTACTTC. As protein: CATSSRGGWISPYEQYF.

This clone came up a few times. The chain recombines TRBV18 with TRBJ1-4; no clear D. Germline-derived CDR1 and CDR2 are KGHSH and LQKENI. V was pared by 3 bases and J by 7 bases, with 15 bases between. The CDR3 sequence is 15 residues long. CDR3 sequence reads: CASSPGPASGEKLFF. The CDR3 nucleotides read TGTGCCAGCTCACCGGGTCCCGCCTCGGGTGAAAAACTGTTTTTT.

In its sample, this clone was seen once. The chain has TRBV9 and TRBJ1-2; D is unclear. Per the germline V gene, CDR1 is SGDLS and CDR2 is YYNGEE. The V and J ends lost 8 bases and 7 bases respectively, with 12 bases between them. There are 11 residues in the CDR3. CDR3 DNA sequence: TGTGCCAGTAGTGGCAGAACTGGCTACACCTTC. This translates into CASSGRTGYTF.

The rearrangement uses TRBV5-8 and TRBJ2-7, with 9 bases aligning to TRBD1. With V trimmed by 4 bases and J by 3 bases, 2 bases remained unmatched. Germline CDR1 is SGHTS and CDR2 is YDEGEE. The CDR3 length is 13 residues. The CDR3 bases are TGTGCCAGCAGCCCGGACAGGGGCTACGAGCAGTACTTC. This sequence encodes CASSPDRGYEQYF.

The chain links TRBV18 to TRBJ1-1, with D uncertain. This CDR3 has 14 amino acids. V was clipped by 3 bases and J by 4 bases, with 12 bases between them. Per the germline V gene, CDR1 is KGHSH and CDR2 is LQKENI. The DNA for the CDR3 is TGTGCCAGCTCACCGGGAGGCGGCGTCACTGAAGCTTTCTTT. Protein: CASSPGGGVTEAFF.

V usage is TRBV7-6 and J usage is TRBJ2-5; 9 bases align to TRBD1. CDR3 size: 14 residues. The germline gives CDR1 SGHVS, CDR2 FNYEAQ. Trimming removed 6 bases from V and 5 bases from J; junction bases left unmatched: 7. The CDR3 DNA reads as TGTGCCAGCAGAGACGGGACAGGGAAGGAGACCCAGTACTTC. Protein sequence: CASRDGTGKETQYF.

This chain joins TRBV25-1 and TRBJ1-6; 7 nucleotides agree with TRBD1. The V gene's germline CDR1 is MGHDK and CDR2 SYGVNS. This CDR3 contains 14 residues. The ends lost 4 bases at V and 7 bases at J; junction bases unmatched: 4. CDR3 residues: CASSAGQDNSPLHF. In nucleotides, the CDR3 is TGTGCCAGCAGTGCCGGACAGGACAATTCACCCCTCCACTTT.

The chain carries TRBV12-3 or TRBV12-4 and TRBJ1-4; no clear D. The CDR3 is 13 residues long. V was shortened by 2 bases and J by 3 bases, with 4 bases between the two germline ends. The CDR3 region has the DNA TGTGCCAGCAGTTTACGTGCTAATGAAAAACTGTTTTTT. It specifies CASSLRANEKLFF.

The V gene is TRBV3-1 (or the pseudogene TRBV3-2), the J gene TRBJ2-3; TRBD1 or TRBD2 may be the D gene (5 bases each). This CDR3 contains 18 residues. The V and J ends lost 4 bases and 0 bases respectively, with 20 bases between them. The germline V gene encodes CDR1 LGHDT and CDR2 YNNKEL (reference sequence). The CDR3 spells CASSPLFWGRLSTDTQYF. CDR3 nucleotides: TGTGCCAGCAGCCCCCTTTTCTGGGGGAGACTTAGCACAGATACGCAGTATTTT.

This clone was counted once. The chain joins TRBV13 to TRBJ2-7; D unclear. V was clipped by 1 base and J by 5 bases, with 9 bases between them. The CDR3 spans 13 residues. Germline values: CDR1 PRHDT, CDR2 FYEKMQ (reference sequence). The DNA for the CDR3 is TGTGCCAGCAGCTTAGCGCCCCCGAACGAGCAGTACTTC. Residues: CASSLAPPNEQYF.

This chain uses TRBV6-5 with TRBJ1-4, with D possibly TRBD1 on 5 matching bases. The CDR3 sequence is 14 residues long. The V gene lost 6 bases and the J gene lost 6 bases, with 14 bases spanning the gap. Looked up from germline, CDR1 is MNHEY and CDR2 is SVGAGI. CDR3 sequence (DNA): TGTGCCAGCAGAGGCAGGGCGACGGATGAAAAACTGTTTTTT. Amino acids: CASRGRATDEKLFF.

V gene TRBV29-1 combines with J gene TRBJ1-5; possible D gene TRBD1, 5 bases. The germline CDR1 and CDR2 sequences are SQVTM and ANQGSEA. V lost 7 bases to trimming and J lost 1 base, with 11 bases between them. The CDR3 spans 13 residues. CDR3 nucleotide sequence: TGCAGCGCACTCGACAGCAGCAATCAGCCCCAGCATTTT. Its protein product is CSALDSSNQPQHF.

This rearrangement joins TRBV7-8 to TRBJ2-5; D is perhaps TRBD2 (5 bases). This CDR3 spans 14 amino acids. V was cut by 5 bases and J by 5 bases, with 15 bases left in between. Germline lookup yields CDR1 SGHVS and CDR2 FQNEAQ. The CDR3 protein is CASSPRDLGETQYF. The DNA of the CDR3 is TGTGCCAGCAGCCCCCGGGATCTAGGGGAGACCCAGTACTTC.

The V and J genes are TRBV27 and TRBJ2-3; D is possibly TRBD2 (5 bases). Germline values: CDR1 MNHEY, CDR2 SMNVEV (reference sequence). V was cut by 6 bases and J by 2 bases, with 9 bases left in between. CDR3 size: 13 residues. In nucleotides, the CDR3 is TGTGCCAGCAGGGACTTTCTCACAGATACGCAGTATTTT. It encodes CASRDFLTDTQYF.

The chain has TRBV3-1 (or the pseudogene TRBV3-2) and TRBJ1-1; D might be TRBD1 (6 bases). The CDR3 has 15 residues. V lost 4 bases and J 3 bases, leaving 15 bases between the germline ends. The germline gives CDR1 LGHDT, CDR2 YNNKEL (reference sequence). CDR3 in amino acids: CASSPHRDRDTEAFF. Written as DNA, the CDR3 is TGTGCCAGCAGCCCTCACAGGGACCGGGACACTGAAGCTTTCTTT.

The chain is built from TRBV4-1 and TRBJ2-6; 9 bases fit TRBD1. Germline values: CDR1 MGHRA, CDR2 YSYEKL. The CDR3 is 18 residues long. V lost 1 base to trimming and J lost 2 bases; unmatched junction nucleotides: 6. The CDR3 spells CASSQVGTGNPGANVLTF. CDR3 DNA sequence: TGCGCCAGCAGCCAAGTTGGGACAGGGAACCCTGGGGCCAACGTCCTGACTTTC.

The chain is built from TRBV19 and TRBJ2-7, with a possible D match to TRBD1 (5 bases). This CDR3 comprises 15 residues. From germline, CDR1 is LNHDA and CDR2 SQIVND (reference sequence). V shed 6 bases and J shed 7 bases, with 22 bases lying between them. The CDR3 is CASSPDRQGGREQYF. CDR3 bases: TGTGCCAGTAGCCCCGATCGTCAGGGCGGTCGGGAGCAGTACTTC.

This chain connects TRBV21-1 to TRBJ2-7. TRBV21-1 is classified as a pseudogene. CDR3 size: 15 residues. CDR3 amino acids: CASSKGQGGDYEQYF. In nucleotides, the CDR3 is TGTGCCAGCAGCAAAGGGCAGGGGGGGGATTACGAGCAGTACTTC.